The 30 T cell receptor beta chains below come from one sample, sequenced in a study of blood T cell repertoires in COVID-19. Clones were sequenced by immunoSEQ multiplex PCR, and TCRdb holds only the in-frame ones, with some missing. The repertoire has some 400,000 clones, about four fifths of them found once; the top ten carry about 1.2%. Sequencing was done on a sample of peripheral blood. The receptors here all came from a human donor with acute or convalescent COVID-19. The donor label of this sample is uncertain.

This clone was counted only a few times. The chain uses TRBV19 and TRBJ2-3; perhaps TRBD2 as D (6 bases). CDR3 size: 14 residues. The V gene lost 3 bases and the J gene lost 2 bases, with 9 bases spanning the gap. Germline CDR1 LNHDA, CDR2 SQIVND (reference sequence). The DNA for the CDR3 is TGTGCCAGTAGTATTCAGGGACTCACAGATACGCAGTATTTT. It encodes CASSIQGLTDTQYF.

The V call is TRBV6-5, the J call TRBJ1-2; a possible D gene is TRBD1 (6 bases). CDR3 length: 11 residues. The germline V gene encodes CDR1 MNHEY and CDR2 SVGAGI. The CDR3 here is CLARGYYGYTF. The CDR3 nucleotides are TGTTTAGCGAGGGGGTACTATGGCTACACCTTC.

The V call is TRBV3-1 (or the pseudogene TRBV3-2), the J call TRBJ1-2, with 11 bases that match TRBD1. The CDR3 length is 16 residues. Germline V CDR1 and CDR2: LGHDT, YNNKEL (reference sequence). After removal of 3 bases from V and 2 bases from J, the junction contained 5 bases not matched to a gene. CDR3 sequence reads: CASSQRGQGGNYGYTF. The CDR3 nucleotides are TGTGCCAGCAGCCAGAGGGGACAGGGGGGGAACTATGGCTACACCTTC.

The chain couples TRBV11-2 to TRBJ2-5, with a tentative D call TRBD2 (5 bases). Germline V gives CDR1 SGHAT, CDR2 FQNNGV. The CDR3 is made up of 15 amino acids. Trimming removed 5 bases at V and 2 bases at J, with 15 bases between. CDR3 nucleotides: TGTGCCAGCAGCCCCAGCCGGGGTTTGCAAGAGACCCAGTACTTC. Its translation is CASSPSRGLQETQYF.

This chain uses TRBV6-6 with TRBJ1-5, with D hard to call. The germline V gene has CDR1 MNHNY and CDR2 SVGAGI (reference sequence). The CDR3 covers 15 residues. V lost 1 base and J 1 base, leaving 8 bases between the germline ends. DNA for the CDR3: TGTGCCAGCAGTTACTACGGGGAAAGCAATCAGCCCCAGCATTTT. Translating it yields CASSYYGESNQPQHF.

The chain uses TRBV9 and TRBJ1-1; maybe TRBD1 (6 bases). Trimming left V 0 bases short and J 3 bases short, with 9 bases between. CDR3 length: 14 amino acids. The V gene's germline CDR1 is SGDLS and CDR2 YYNGEE. In nucleotides, the CDR3 is TGTGCCAGCAGCGTAGACCAGGGGCACACTGAAGCTTTCTTT. It translates to CASSVDQGHTEAFF.

V and J are TRBV6-4 and TRBJ2-6; 9 bases are a match to TRBD2. Germline V lookup: CDR1 MRHNA, CDR2 SNTAGT. V lost 0 bases to trimming and J lost 0 bases; unmatched junction nucleotides: 6. This CDR3 region has 19 residues. CDR3 sequence reads: CASSDSTRGGGSGANVLTF. CDR3 sequence (DNA): TGTGCCAGCAGTGACTCGACTCGCGGGGGGGGCTCTGGGGCCAACGTCCTGACTTTC.

This chain links TRBV11-2 with TRBJ1-2; 8 nucleotides align to TRBD1. CDR1 is SGHAT and CDR2 is FQNNGV in the germline V gene. The CDR3 runs 15 residues. V gave up 3 bases and J gave up 5 bases; unmatched junction bases: 8. In nucleotides, the CDR3 is TGTGCCAGCAGCTTGAGACAGGGGAGCTTTTATGGCTACACCTTC. The encoded protein is CASSLRQGSFYGYTF.

This chain joins TRBV7-2 and TRBJ1-4; maybe TRBD1 (6 bases). Per germline, CDR1 SGHTA and CDR2 FQGNSA. This CDR3 contains 16 residues. The V end was cut by 5 bases, the J end by 8 bases, with 21 bases between. The CDR3 DNA follows: TGTGCCAGCAGCCGCAGCACGGGGGGGGCGCAGGAAAAACTGTTTTTT. Its translation: CASSRSTGGAQEKLFF.

About this clone: At one of its ends the junction is not consistent with the germline gene, which may arise from a read error. V gene TRBV6-1 combines with J gene TRBJ2-4, with 9 bases fitting TRBD1. This CDR3 region has 12 residues. Germline CDR1 MNHNS, CDR2 SASEGT. CDR3 loop: CASSETQGAGDF. The DNA for the CDR3 is TGTGCCAGCAGTGAAACACAGGGGGCCGGGGACTTC.

The chain has TRBV6-5 and TRBJ2-1; a weak D match, TRBD1 (5 bases). Trimming took off 11 bases at V and 7 bases at J, with 21 bases between the two ends. The CDR3 has 14 amino acids. The germline CDR1 and CDR2 sequences are MNHEY and SVGAGI. The chain's CDR3 is CAGSAGNSWNEQFF. DNA for the CDR3: TGTGCCGGCTCCGCAGGGAACAGTTGGAATGAGCAGTTCTTC.

The V call is TRBV10-2, the J call TRBJ2-5; 8 positions agree with TRBD1. The CDR3 sequence is 14 residues long. The V gene's germline CDR1 is WSHSY and CDR2 SAAADI. The V gene end was trimmed by 6 bases and the J gene end by 1 base; junction bases not matched to a gene: 4. CDR3: CASRADRVQETQYF. CDR3 bases: TGCGCCAGCAGGGCGGACAGGGTCCAAGAGACCCAGTACTTC.

The rearrangement links TRBV7-2 to TRBJ2-3; tentatively, D is TRBD2 (6 bases). The V gene lost 8 bases and the J gene lost 5 bases, with 17 bases spanning the gap. CDR1 and CDR2 (germline): SGHTA, FQGNSA. The CDR3 has 14 amino acids. The CDR3 here is CASHRLGAGDTQYF. DNA of the CDR3: TGTGCCAGCCACCGGTTGGGAGCGGGAGATACGCAGTATTTT.

This chain connects TRBV5-6 to TRBJ1-3, with D unresolved. Germline assignment: CDR1 SGHDT and CDR2 YYEEEE. V was pared by 1 base and J by 0 bases, with 11 bases between. The CDR3 contains 16 residues. CDR3 DNA: TGTGCCAGCAGCTTGTTTGACGGACTCTCTGGAAACACCATATATTTT. Translation: CASSLFDGLSGNTIYF.

The chain has TRBV4-1 and TRBJ2-5, with D unclear. The CDR3 is made up of 14 amino acids. Germline values: CDR1 MGHRA, CDR2 YSYEKL. Trimming stripped 4 bases from V and 2 bases from J, with 11 bases between. The CDR3 DNA is TGCGCCAGCAGCCCTAGTTTGGGTCAAGAGACCCAGTACTTC. Protein: CASSPSLGQETQYF.

This sequence joins TRBV21-1 and TRBJ1-1. TRBV21-1 is a listed pseudogene. The length of the CDR3 is 15 residues. CDR3 amino acids: CASSKRSRMNTEAFF. CDR3 bases: TGTGCCAGCAGCAAAAGGAGTAGAATGAACACTGAAGCTTTCTTT.

The chain couples TRBV6-1 to TRBJ2-2; tentatively, D is TRBD1 (5 bases). This CDR3 comprises 15 residues. V was pared by 3 bases and J by 1 base, with 9 bases between. CDR1 is MNHNS, CDR2 SASEGT, per germline. The CDR3 region has the DNA TGTGCCAGCAGTGACCAGGGATTGAACACCGGGGAGCTGTTTTTT. This sequence encodes CASSDQGLNTGELFF.

The chain combines TRBV6-5 with TRBJ2-7; D may be TRBD1 (8 bases). Between the trimmed V and J ends, which lost 11 bases and 7 bases, there was a span of 24 bases. CDR1 MNHEY and CDR2 SVGAGI come from the germline V gene. There are 14 residues in the CDR3. CDR3: CACSGGQGFGEQYF. The DNA for the CDR3 is TGTGCCTGCTCGGGAGGACAGGGTTTCGGGGAGCAGTACTTC.

The chain is built from TRBV29-1 and TRBJ1-3; D possibly corresponds to TRBD1 (5 bases). Germline values: CDR1 SQVTM, CDR2 ANQGSEA. V was trimmed by 5 bases and J by 4 bases, leaving 9 bases between them. The CDR3 has 12 amino acids. The chain's CDR3 is CSVQGLGNTIYF. The CDR3 region has the DNA TGCAGCGTTCAGGGTCTCGGAAACACCATATATTTT.

The chain is built from TRBV10-3 and TRBJ2-7; maybe TRBD2 (6 bases). This CDR3 is built from 15 residues. V was clipped by 4 bases and J by 0 bases, with 13 bases between them. Germline CDR1 is ENHRY and CDR2 is SYGVKD. CDR3 sequence: CAISAAAGFSYEQYF. CDR3 DNA sequence: TGTGCCATCAGTGCGGCAGCGGGCTTCTCCTACGAGCAGTACTTC.

The chain links TRBV11-3 to TRBJ2-1; a possible D gene is TRBD2 (5 bases). This CDR3 is built from 17 residues. The germline V and J ends were trimmed by 8 bases and 0 bases, with 20 bases remaining between them. Per the germline V gene, CDR1 is SGHNT and CDR2 is YENEEA. Here the CDR3 DNA reads TGTGCCAGCTCCCCCGGTGGGCGGGCCAGCTCCTACAATGAGCAGTTCTTC. Translating gives CASSPGGRASSYNEQFF. The full variable domain, its missing parts supplied by reference TRBV11-3 and TRBJ2-1, is EAGVVQSPRYKIIEKKQPVAFWCNPISGHNTLYWYLQNLGQGPELLIRYENEEAVDDSQLPKDRFSAERLKGVDSTLKIQPAELGDSAVYLCASSPGGRASSYNEQFFGPGTRLTVL.

The rearrangement uses TRBV6-6 and TRBJ2-1; D remains unclear. The CDR3 extends over 13 amino acids. Germline V gene data show CDR1 as MNHNY and CDR2 as SVGAGI (reference sequence). V lost 3 bases and J 8 bases, leaving 11 bases between the germline ends. The CDR3 protein is CASSYRTGDEQFF. The CDR3, as DNA: TGTGCCAGCAGTTATCGTACCGGAGATGAGCAGTTCTTC.

The chain couples TRBV9 to TRBJ2-2; TRBD2 matches at 12 bases. CDR1 and CDR2 (germline): SGDLS, YYNGEE. Trimming removed 4 bases from V and 5 bases from J; junction bases left unmatched: 6. The CDR3 covers 16 residues. In DNA form, the CDR3 reads TGTGCCAGCAGCCTACCCGGGACTAGCGGGACCGGGGAGCTGTTTTTT. This gives the protein CASSLPGTSGTGELFF.

V and J are TRBV13 and TRBJ1-1, with 8 bases aligning to TRBD1. V lost 4 bases and J lost 10; bases outside the gene matches: 11. The V gene's germline CDR1 is PRHDT and CDR2 FYEKMQ (reference sequence). The CDR3 has 14 residues. The CDR3 DNA reads TGTGCCAGCAGCTCCCAGGGGGCGTTCCTTGGAGCTTTCTTT. Translating it yields CASSSQGAFLGAFF.

This clone has a count of ten or more. This rearrangement joins TRBV6-6 to TRBJ2-5; possibly TRBD2 for D (7 bases). There are 14 residues in the CDR3. The germline V gene has CDR1 MNHNY and CDR2 SVGAGI (reference sequence). V dropped 2 bases and J dropped 3 bases, with 10 bases sitting between them. The CDR3 DNA reads TGTGCCAGCAGTTACAGGGGGGGAGAAGAGACCCAGTACTTC. It yields the protein CASSYRGGEETQYF.

Points on this clone: This sample includes further DNA sequences coding for the same CDR3. This chain uses TRBV29-1 with TRBJ1-2, with D possibly matching TRBD1 (6 bases). V was clipped by 7 bases and J by 4 bases, with 13 bases between them. Germline assignment: CDR1 SQVTM and CDR2 ANQGSEA. CDR3 length equals 12 residues. The CDR3 region is CSALQGSYGYTF. CDR3 bases: TGCAGCGCTCTACAGGGTTCCTATGGCTACACCTTC.

The chain combines TRBV3-1 (or the pseudogene TRBV3-2) with TRBJ2-6, with D tentatively TRBD1 (8 bases). The V gene's germline CDR1 is LGHDT and CDR2 YNNKEL (reference sequence). The CDR3 loop spans 19 amino acids. V was cut by 1 base and J by 0 bases, with 16 bases left in between. CDR3 in amino acids: CASSQVGGDRYSGANVLTF. CDR3 nucleotides: TGTGCCAGCAGCCAAGTGGGAGGGGACAGGTACTCTGGGGCCAACGTCCTGACTTTC.

This chain joins TRBV30 and TRBJ1-4; D is unclear. There are 13 residues in the CDR3. Germline-derived CDR1 and CDR2 are GTSNPN and SVGIG (reference sequence). V dropped 0 bases and J dropped 7 bases, with 9 bases sitting between them. CDR3 in DNA: TGTGCCTGGAGTGTGCCCGGACTTGAAAAACTGTTTTTT. Translation: CAWSVPGLEKLFF. Filled out from reference TRBV30 and TRBJ1-4, the complete variable domain reads SQTIHQWPATLVQPVGSPLSLECTVEGTSNPNLYWYRQAAGRGLQLLFYSVGIGQISSEVPQNLSASRPQDRQFILSSKKLLLSDSGFYLCAWSVPGLEKLFFGSGTQLSVL.

V usage is TRBV10-3 and J usage is TRBJ1-3, with D maybe TRBD1 (6 bases). V was trimmed by 5 bases and J by 0 bases, leaving 17 bases between them. Germline CDR1 and CDR2: ENHRY and SYGVKD. This CDR3 spans 17 amino acids. CDR3 amino acids: CAISLGGTGISGNTIYF. The CDR3 nucleotides read TGTGCCATCAGTCTAGGGGGAACAGGGATCTCTGGAAACACCATATATTTT.

The CDR3 DNA reads as TGTGCCAGCAGCGAAGGGACCCTAGGGGGATACAATGAGCAGTTCTTC. Protein sequence: CASSEGTLGGYNEQFF. The rearrangement uses TRBV5-5 and TRBJ2-1, with a tentative D call TRBD1 (6 bases). CDR1 and CDR2 from the germline V gene are SGHKS and YYEKEE (reference sequence). The CDR3 extends over 16 amino acids. The V end lost 4 bases, the J end lost 4 bases, and 18 bases lay between the germline ends.